The 25 T cell receptor beta chains presented below share a single source sample, sequenced in a study of CD8 T cell repertoires and HIV-1 epitope variants. The antigens for these receptors are not known. Data came from immunoSEQ multiplex PCR; TCRdb stores just in-frame clones and leaves some out. The table has around 4,800 clones, more than 60% seen once. Sequencing was carried out using cultured CD8+ T cells derived from PBMCs. Receptors originate from a male donor with HIV.

The rearrangement uses TRBV28 and TRBJ1-3; no reliable D call. The CDR3 loop spans 11 amino acids. The germline V and J ends were trimmed by 5 bases and 2 bases, with 1 base remaining between them. CDR1 is MDHEN and CDR2 is SYDVKM in the germline V gene. CDR3 region: CASSPGNTIYF. DNA for the CDR3: TGTGCCAGCAGTCCTGGAAACACCATATATTTT.

V and J are TRBV2 and TRBJ2-3; possible D gene TRBD1, 5 bases. There are 13 residues in the CDR3. Per the germline V gene, CDR1 is SNHLY and CDR2 is FYNNEI. Deletions cut 6 bases from V and 4 bases from J, with 11 bases between. CDR3 coding DNA: TGTGCCAGCAGACTCTTAGGGGCAGATACGCAGTATTTT. Its protein product is CASRLLGADTQYF.

CDR3 residues: CASSYSLVDEQFF. For the CDR3, the DNA is TGTGCCAGCAGTTACTCGTTAGTCGATGAGCAGTTCTTC. V and J are TRBV6-5 and TRBJ2-1; D uncertain. CDR1 and CDR2 (germline): MNHEY, SVGAGI. V lost 0 bases to trimming and J lost 8 bases, with 8 bases between them. This CDR3 contains 13 residues.

In this sample, this clone turned up a few times. CDR3 residues: CASSDDYNEQFF. For the CDR3, the DNA is TGTGCCAGCAGTGACGACTACAATGAGCAGTTCTTC. The rearrangement joins TRBV2 to TRBJ2-1; D is unclear. The V end lost 3 bases, the J end lost 3 bases, and 3 bases lay between the germline ends. Germline V CDR1 and CDR2: SNHLY, FYNNEI. This CDR3 contains 12 residues. Filled out from reference TRBV2 and TRBJ2-1, the complete variable domain reads EPEVTQTPSHQVTQMGQEVILRCVPISNHLYFYWYRQILGQKVEFLVSFYNNEISEKSEIFDDQFSVERPDGSNFTLKIRSTKLEDSAMYFCASSDDYNEQFFGPGTRLTVL.

This chain joins TRBV5-4 and TRBJ1-1, with D unresolved. From germline, CDR1 is SGHNT and CDR2 YYREEE (reference sequence). The CDR3 spans 13 residues. V was pared by 0 bases and J by 1 base, with 4 bases between. This CDR3 reads CASSLGGNTEAFF. CDR3 nucleotides: TGTGCCAGCAGCTTGGGGGGGAACACTGAAGCTTTCTTT.

The CDR3 sequence: CASRGTGVGYTF. The CDR3 DNA reads TGTGCCAGCAGGGGGACAGGGGTAGGCTACACCTTC. The V call is TRBV9, the J call TRBJ1-2, with 10 bases lining up with TRBD1. Germline V gives CDR1 SGDLS, CDR2 YYNGEE. After removal of 5 bases from V and 8 bases from J, the junction contained 3 bases not matched to a gene. The CDR3 runs 12 residues. Combining the CDR3 with reference TRBV9 and TRBJ1-2 gives the whole variable domain DSGVTQTPKHLITATGQRVTLRCSPRSGDLSVYWYQQSLDQGLQFLIQYYNGEERAKGNILERFSAQQFPDLHSELNLSSLELGDSALYFCASRGTGVGYTFGSGTRLTVV.

The rearrangement uses TRBV7-2 and TRBJ2-5; TRBD2 agrees at 11 bases. The J call is in doubt because the DNA end fits TRBJ2-7 better. CDR1 and CDR2 from the germline V gene are SGHTA and FQGNSA. This CDR3 is built from 14 residues. Written as DNA, the CDR3 is TGTGCCAGCAGCTTTGGGACTAGCGGCTACGAGCAGTACTTC. Encoded protein: CASSFGTSGYEQYF.

The genes are TRBV5-1 and TRBJ2-3; 7 nucleotides align to TRBD1. The CDR3 runs to 14 residues. With 0 bases clipped from V and 4 bases from J, the junction kept 2 bases outside the gene matches. CDR1 is SGHRS and CDR2 is YFSETQ in the germline V gene. CDR3 sequence: CASSLGDSSDTQYF. CDR3 coding DNA: TGCGCCAGCAGCTTGGGGGACAGCTCAGATACGCAGTATTTT.

V usage is TRBV28 and J usage is TRBJ2-1; 11 bases line up with TRBD2. The CDR3 sequence is 21 residues long. The V and J ends lost 6 bases and 4 bases, in that order; junction bases with no gene match: 23. Looked up from germline, CDR1 is MDHEN and CDR2 is SYDVKM. For the CDR3, the DNA is TGTGCCAGCAGCCCTGGGGAGGTTTTTGATTTAGCGGGGGGGTGGTACAATGAGCAGTTCTTC. Protein sequence: CASSPGEVFDLAGGWYNEQFF. Supplemented by reference TRBV28 and TRBJ2-1, the full variable domain reads DVKVTQSSRYLVKRTGEKVFLECVQDMDHENMFWYRQDPGLGLRLIYFSYDVKMKEKGDIPEGYSVSREKKERFSLILESASTNQTSMYLCASSPGEVFDLAGGWYNEQFFGPGTRLTVL.

This clone was picked up a small number of times. The chain carries TRBV28 and TRBJ2-7; 9 nucleotides align to TRBD2. Trimming took 5 bases from V and 3 from J; bases not matched to a gene: 5. CDR3 length: 14 amino acids. Per the germline V gene, CDR1 is MDHEN and CDR2 is SYDVKM. For the CDR3, the DNA is TGTGCCAGCAGTCCGGGACTAGCCGACTACGAGCAGTACTTC. This translates into CASSPGLADYEQYF.

This chain joins TRBV6-5 and TRBJ2-4; 7 bases map to TRBD1. This CDR3 comprises 13 residues. V shed 4 bases and J 13 bases; nucleotides not matched to a gene: 10. Germline assignment: CDR1 MNHEY and CDR2 SVGAGI. This CDR3 is CASSLGTDALQYF. CDR3 coding DNA: TGTGCCAGCAGTTTGGGGACAGACGCCCTCCAGTACTTC.

This clone was counted a few times. The chain links TRBV19 to TRBJ1-5, with D tentatively TRBD1 (5 bases). Trimming left V 3 bases short and J 2 bases short, with 11 bases between. Germline V gene data show CDR1 as LNHDA and CDR2 as SQIVND (reference sequence). The CDR3 extends over 15 amino acids. The CDR3 region is CASSMTQGGNQPQHF. Written as DNA, the CDR3 is TGTGCCAGTAGTATGACGCAGGGTGGCAATCAGCCCCAGCATTTT.

This rearrangement joins TRBV28 to TRBJ1-5; no definite D call. With 3 bases removed from V and 5 bases from J, the gap between germline ends came to 11 bases. Germline CDR1 MDHEN, CDR2 SYDVKM. The CDR3 has 14 amino acids. CDR3 protein: CASSFFDTDQPQHF. The CDR3 nucleotides are TGTGCCAGCAGTTTCTTCGACACCGATCAGCCCCAGCATTTT.

This clone was recorded only once. This rearrangement joins TRBV2 to TRBJ1-2, with 7 bases matching TRBD1. V lost 3 bases, J lost 1 base, and 8 bases stayed unmatched. The CDR3 extends over 16 amino acids. Germline V gene data show CDR1 as SNHLY and CDR2 as FYNNEI. The CDR3 loop reads CASSERAAGGNYGYTF. In DNA form, the CDR3 reads TGTGCCAGCAGTGAGAGAGCGGCAGGGGGTAACTATGGCTACACCTTC.

The chain employs TRBV6-1 and TRBJ2-7; the match to TRBD1 covers 8 bases. V was pared by 6 bases and J by 7 bases, with 8 bases of the junction left unmatched. CDR1 is MNHNS and CDR2 is SASEGT in the germline V gene. This CDR3 spans 13 amino acids. DNA of the CDR3: TGTGCCAGCAGGGACAGGGAGCCCTTAGAGCAGTACTTC. It specifies CASRDREPLEQYF.

Only a few counts were recorded for this clone. The chain couples TRBV6-1 to TRBJ1-1; D is unclear. The V and J ends lost 7 bases and 8 bases respectively, with 14 bases between them. The CDR3 spans 12 residues. Per germline, CDR1 MNHNS and CDR2 SASEGT. CDR3 bases: TGTGCCAGCATTTCCCGAACGACAGAAGCTTTCTTT. Residues: CASISRTTEAFF.

This clone was seen only once. The chain couples TRBV5-6 to TRBJ2-7, with 9 bases identical to TRBD2. Trimming at V came to 3 bases and at J to 5 bases, leaving 9 bases not matched to a gene. Germline V gene sequence: CDR1 SGHDT, CDR2 YYEEEE. This CDR3 has 15 amino acids. The CDR3 sequence: CASSWEDSGGNEQYF. DNA of the CDR3: TGTGCCAGCAGCTGGGAGGATAGCGGGGGCAACGAGCAGTACTTC.

This sequence joins TRBV9 and TRBJ2-3; 8 nucleotides match TRBD2. CDR1 and CDR2 (germline): SGDLS, YYNGEE. The J segment lost 5 bases and the V segment lost 4 bases, leaving 12 bases of the junction unmatched. The CDR3 consists of 16 residues. The CDR3 bases are TGTGCCAGCAGCCCTTTAGCGGGGCCTGTCGGAGATACGCAGTATTTT. It is translated as CASSPLAGPVGDTQYF.

This clone has a handful of counts. The genes are TRBV9 and TRBJ2-7; 7 bases match TRBD2. CDR1 is SGDLS, CDR2 YYNGEE, per germline. The CDR3 is 16 residues long. The trim removed 4 bases at V and 2 bases at J, leaving 12 bases unmatched. The CDR3 bases are TGTGCCAGCAGCCCTTCTAGCGGCCGAGGAGCCTACGAGCAGTACTTC. Protein sequence: CASSPSSGRGAYEQYF.

The V gene is TRBV9, the J gene TRBJ2-2; TRBD2 aligns across 9 bases. Germline loops: CDR1 SGDLS, CDR2 YYNGEE. CDR3 length: 15 amino acids. V was clipped by 1 base and J by 6 bases; unmatched bases: 4. The CDR3 loop reads CASSVTSGLAGELFF. The CDR3 coding sequence is TGTGCCAGCAGCGTAACTAGCGGGTTAGCCGGGGAGCTGTTTTTT.

V and J are TRBV28 and TRBJ2-1; D perhaps matches TRBD1 (5 bases). V was shortened by 1 base and J by 0 bases, with 10 bases between the two germline ends. From germline, CDR1 is MDHEN and CDR2 SYDVKM. The CDR3 is 16 residues long. The CDR3 is CASSLYQGSSYNEQFF. Written as DNA, the CDR3 is TGTGCCAGCAGTTTATACCAGGGAAGCTCCTACAATGAGCAGTTCTTC.

The chain joins TRBV19 to TRBJ1-1, with D possibly matching TRBD1 (6 bases). The V end lost 3 bases, the J end lost 5 bases, and 22 bases lay between the germline ends. The V gene's germline CDR1 is LNHDA and CDR2 SQIVND (reference sequence). This CDR3 comprises 17 residues. The CDR3 bases are TGTGCCAGTAGTATCCGGGGAGGGGGAGGATCGGGGACTGAAGCTTTCTTT. Translating gives CASSIRGGGGSGTEAFF.

This clone has only a few counts. The chain recombines TRBV15 with TRBJ2-7, with 8 bases matching TRBD1. This CDR3 contains 15 residues. Germline V CDR1 and CDR2: LNHNV, YYDKDF (reference sequence). V trimming: 5 bases; J trimming: 6 bases; junction bases outside the gene matches: 12. Here the CDR3 DNA reads TGTGCCACCAGCGATGGGACAGGTGGCATTGGCGAGCAGTACTTC. Translating gives CATSDGTGGIGEQYF.

The V gene is TRBV11-2, the J gene TRBJ1-1, with 9 bases lining up with TRBD1. The CDR3 consists of 14 residues. Trimming took 3 bases from V and 6 from J; bases not matched to a gene: 5. CDR1 is SGHAT, CDR2 FQNNGV, per germline. CDR3 loop: CASSFDRGVPEAFF. The DNA of the CDR3 is TGTGCCAGCAGCTTCGACAGGGGGGTCCCTGAAGCTTTCTTT.

V gene TRBV6-4 combines with J gene TRBJ2-3; 7 bases match TRBD1. Trimming at V came to 3 bases and at J to 4 bases, leaving 4 bases not matched to a gene. Germline CDR1 reads MRHNA; CDR2 reads SNTAGT. The CDR3 length is 14 residues. The CDR3 sequence is CASSEEGAADTQYF. The CDR3, as DNA: TGTGCCAGCAGTGAAGAGGGGGCGGCAGATACGCAGTATTTT.